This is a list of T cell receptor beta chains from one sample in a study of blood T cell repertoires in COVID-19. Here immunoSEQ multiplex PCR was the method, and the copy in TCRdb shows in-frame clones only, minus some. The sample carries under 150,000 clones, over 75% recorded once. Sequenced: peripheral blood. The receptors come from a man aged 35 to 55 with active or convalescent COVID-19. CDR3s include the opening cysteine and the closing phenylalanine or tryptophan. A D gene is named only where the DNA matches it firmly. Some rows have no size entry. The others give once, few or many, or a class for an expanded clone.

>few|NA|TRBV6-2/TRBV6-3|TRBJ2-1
TGTGCCAGCAGTTATGGTCTAGAGTTAGATGAGCAGTTCTTC
CASSYGLELDEQFF
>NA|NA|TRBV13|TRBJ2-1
TGTGCCAGCAGCCTCTCCGGGAACAAATACAATGAGCAGTTCTTC
CASSLSGNKYNEQFF
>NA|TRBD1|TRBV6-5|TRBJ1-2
TGTGCCAGCAGCAGGGACAGAATCTATGGCTACACCTTC
CASSRDRIYGYTF
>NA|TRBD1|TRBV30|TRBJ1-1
TGTGCCTGGGAATCACAGGGGGCAGGCAAAGCTTTCTTT
CAWESQGAGKAFF
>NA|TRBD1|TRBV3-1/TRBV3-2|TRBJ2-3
TGTGCCAGCAGCCTTCGGACAGGGGCAGATACGCAGTATTTT
CASSLRTGADTQYF
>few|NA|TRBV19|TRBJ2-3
TGTGCCAGTAGTATAGGCGGCGGGGTCCACACAGATACGCAGTATTTT
CASSIGGGVHTDTQYF
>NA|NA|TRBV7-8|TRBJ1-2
TGTGCCAGCAGCTTAGCAGCTCGGGGCTATGGCTACACCTTC
CASSLAARGYGYTF
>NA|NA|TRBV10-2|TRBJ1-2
TGCGCCAGCAGCGCAGACTTTAACTATGGCTACACCTTC
CASSADFNYGYTF
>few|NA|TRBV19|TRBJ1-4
TGTGCCAGTAGGGCAAGGAAAACAGGGAGGGATGAAAAACTGTTTTTT
CASRARKTGRDEKLFF
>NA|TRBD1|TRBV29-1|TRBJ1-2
TGCAGCGTATCCGGGACAGGGAGGGAGAATGGCTACACCTTC
CSVSGTGRENGYTF
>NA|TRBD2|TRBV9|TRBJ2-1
TGTGCCAGCAGCGTAGGAGGTAGCGGGGTGAATGAGCAGTTCTTC
CASSVGGSGVNEQFF
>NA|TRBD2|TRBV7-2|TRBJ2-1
TGTGCCAGCAGCCCGGGGACTAGCGGGGGCAATGAGCAGTTCTTC
CASSPGTSGGNEQFF
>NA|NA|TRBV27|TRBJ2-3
TGTGCCAGCAGTTTTCCGGGGGCGGGGGGCACAGATACGCAGTATTTT
CASSFPGAGGTDTQYF
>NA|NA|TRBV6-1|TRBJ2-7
TGTGCCAGCAGTGAAGTGGAGGGTTTAGGCGAGCAGTACTTC
CASSEVEGLGEQYF
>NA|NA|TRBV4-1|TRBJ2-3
TGCGCCAGCAGCCAAGATCTTGCGGGGGCGCGGAATACGCAGTATTTT
CASSQDLAGARNTQYF
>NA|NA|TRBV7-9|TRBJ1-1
TGTGCCAGCAGCAAACAGGCATTGAACACTGAAGCTTTCTTT
CASSKQALNTEAFF
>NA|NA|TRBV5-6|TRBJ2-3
TGTGCCAGCAGCTTTGACACCCCGGATACGCAGTATTTT
CASSFDTPDTQYF
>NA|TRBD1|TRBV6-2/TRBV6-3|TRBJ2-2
TGTGCCAGCAGTTACGGACAGGGATCGCTAGTAGAGCCAGGGGAGCTGTTTTTT
CASSYGQGSLVEPGELFF
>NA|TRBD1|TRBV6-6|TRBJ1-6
TGTGCCAGCAGCTGGACAGGGGCTTCCTATAATTCACCCCTCCACTTT
CASSWTGASYNSPLHF
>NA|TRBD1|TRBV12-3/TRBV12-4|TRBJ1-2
TGTGCCAGCAGTTTACGGGACAGGTCCGGCACCTTC
CASSLRDRSGTF
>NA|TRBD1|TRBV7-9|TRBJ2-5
TGTGCCAGCAGCCCACAGGGGAGAGCCCAGTACTTC
CASSPQGRAQYF
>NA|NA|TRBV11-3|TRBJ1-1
TGTGCCAGCAGCTTAGCCAGGGACACTGAAGCTTTCTTT
CASSLARDTEAFF
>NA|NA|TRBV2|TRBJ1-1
TGTGCCAGCAGTGAAGCCGGAAGGAGAAGGAACACTGAAGCTTTCTTT
CASSEAGRRRNTEAFF
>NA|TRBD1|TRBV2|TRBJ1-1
TGTGCCAGGATACCGACAGGGCGGAACACTGAAGCTTTCTTT
CARIPTGRNTEAFF
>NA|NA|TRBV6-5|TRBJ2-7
TGTGCCAGCAGAGCAGACGGGAACTACGAGCAGTACTTC
CASRADGNYEQYF
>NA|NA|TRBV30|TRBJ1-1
TGTGCCTGGAGTGTACAGCAATTCCTAGAAGCTTTCTTT
CAWSVQQFLEAFF
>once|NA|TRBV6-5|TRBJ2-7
TGTGCCAGCACAATAGAGGCAGGGGCTAACTACGAGCAGTACTTC
CASTIEAGANYEQYF
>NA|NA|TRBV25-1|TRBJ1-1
TGTGCCAGCAGTGGCCCAGGGGCTGGCACTGAAGCTTTCTTT
CASSGPGAGTEAFF
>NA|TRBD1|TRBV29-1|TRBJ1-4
TGCAGCGTTGGACAGGGGAGTCTTGAAAAACTGTTTTTT
CSVGQGSLEKLFF
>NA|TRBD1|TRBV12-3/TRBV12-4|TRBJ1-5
TGTGCCAGCAGGGGGACAGGGAATCAGCCCCAGCATTTT
CASRGTGNQPQHF
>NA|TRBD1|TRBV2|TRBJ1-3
TGTGCCAGCAGGGGTCCGAACGCCCGACAGGGAGGCACTGGAAACACCATATATTTT
CASRGPNARQGGTGNTIYF
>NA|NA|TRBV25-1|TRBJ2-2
TGTGCCAGCAGTGGCCAGGGTTCGATCACCGGGGAGCTGTTTTTT
CASSGQGSITGELFF
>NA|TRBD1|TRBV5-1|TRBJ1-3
TGCGCCAGCAGCTATATGACAGGGGGAAACACCATATATTTT
CASSYMTGGNTIYF
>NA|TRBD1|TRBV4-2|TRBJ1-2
TGTGCCAGCAGCCAAGCACAGGGGGCGGGTGGCTACACCTTC
CASSQAQGAGGYTF
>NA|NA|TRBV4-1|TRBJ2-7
TGCGCCAGCAGCCCCAAATCCCAGGGGACCTACGAGCAGTACTTC
CASSPKSQGTYEQYF
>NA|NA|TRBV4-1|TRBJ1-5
TGCGCCAGCAGCCAAGATTGGACACCCTCTAGCAATCAGCCCCAGCATTTT
CASSQDWTPSSNQPQHF
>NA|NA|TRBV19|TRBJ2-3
TGTGCCAGTACCCGCGGTCGCTCTAGCACAGATACGCAGTATTTT
CASTRGRSSTDTQYF